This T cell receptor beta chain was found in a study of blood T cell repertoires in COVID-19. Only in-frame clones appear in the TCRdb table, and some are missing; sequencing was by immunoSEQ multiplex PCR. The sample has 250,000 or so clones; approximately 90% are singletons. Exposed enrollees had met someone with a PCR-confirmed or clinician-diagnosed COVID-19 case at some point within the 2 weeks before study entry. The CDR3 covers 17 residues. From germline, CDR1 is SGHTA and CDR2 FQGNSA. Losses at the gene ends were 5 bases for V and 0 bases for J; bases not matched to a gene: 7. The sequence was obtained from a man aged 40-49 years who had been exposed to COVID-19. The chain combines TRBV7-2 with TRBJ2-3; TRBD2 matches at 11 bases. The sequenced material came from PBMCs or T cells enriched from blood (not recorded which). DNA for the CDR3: TGTGCCAGCAGCCCCTGGGGACTAGCGGACAGCACAGATACGCAGTATTTT. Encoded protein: CASSPWGLADSTDTQYF.